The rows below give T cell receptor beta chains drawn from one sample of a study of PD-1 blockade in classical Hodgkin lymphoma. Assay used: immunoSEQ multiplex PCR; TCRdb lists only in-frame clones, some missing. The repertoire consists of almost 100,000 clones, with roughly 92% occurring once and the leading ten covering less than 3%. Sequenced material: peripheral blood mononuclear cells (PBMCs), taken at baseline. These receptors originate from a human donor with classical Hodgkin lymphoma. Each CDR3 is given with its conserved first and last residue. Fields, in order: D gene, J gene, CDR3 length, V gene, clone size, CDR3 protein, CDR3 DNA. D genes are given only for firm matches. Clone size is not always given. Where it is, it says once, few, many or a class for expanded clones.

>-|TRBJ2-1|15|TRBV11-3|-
CASSLDGTRGGEQFF
TGTGCCAGCAGCTTAGATGGGACAAGGGGGGGTGAGCAGTTCTTC
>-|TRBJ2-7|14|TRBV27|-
CASSLLGDSYEQYF
TGTGCCAGCAGTTTACTGGGGGACTCCTACGAGCAGTACTTC
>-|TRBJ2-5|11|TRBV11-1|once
CASSLRETQYF
TGTGCCAGCAGCTTAAGGGAGACCCAGTACTTC
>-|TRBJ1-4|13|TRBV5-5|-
CASSLATNEKLFF
TGTGCCAGCAGCTTGGCCACAAATGAAAAACTGTTTTTT
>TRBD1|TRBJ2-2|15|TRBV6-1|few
CASSEGTGDTGELFF
TGTGCCAGCAGTGAAGGGACAGGGGACACCGGGGAGCTGTTTTTT
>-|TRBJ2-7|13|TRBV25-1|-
CASSESSSYEQYF
TGTGCCAGCAGTGAGTCGTCCTCCTACGAGCAGTACTTC
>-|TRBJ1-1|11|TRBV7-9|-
CASSFRGEAFF
TGTGCCAGCAGCTTCAGGGGAGAAGCTTTCTTT
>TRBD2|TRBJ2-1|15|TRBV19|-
CASSILAGVKNEQFF
TGTGCCAGTAGTATACTAGCGGGAGTGAAGAATGAGCAGTTCTTC
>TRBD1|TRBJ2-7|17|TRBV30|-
CAWSVLGPRQGAYEQYF
TGTGCCTGGAGTGTATTGGGCCCGAGACAGGGAGCCTACGAGCAGTACTTC
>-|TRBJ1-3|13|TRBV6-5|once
CASSPTAGNTIYF
TGTGCCAGCAGTCCGACAGCAGGAAACACCATATATTTT
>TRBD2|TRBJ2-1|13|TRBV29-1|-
CSVEDQGGRGQFF
TGCAGCGTTGAAGATCAGGGCGGGAGGGGGCAGTTCTTC
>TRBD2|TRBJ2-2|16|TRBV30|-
CAWTSSGRAGTGELFF
TGTGCCTGGACCAGTAGCGGGAGGGCCGGCACCGGGGAGCTGTTTTTT
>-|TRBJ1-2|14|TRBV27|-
CASSLLDSPSSYTF
TGTGCCAGCAGTTTACTGGACAGCCCCTCATCCTACACCTTC
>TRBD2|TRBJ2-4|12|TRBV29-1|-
CSVDGLAGSLHF
TGCAGCGTTGATGGGCTAGCGGGCTCACTGCACTTC
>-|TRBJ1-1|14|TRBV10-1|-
CASSGSGLNTEAFF
TGCGCCAGCAGTGGGTCCGGATTGAACACTGAAGCTTTCTTT
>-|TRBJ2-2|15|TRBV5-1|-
CASTGMDSSAGELFF
TGCGCCAGCACCGGTATGGACAGTTCTGCCGGGGAGCTGTTTTTT
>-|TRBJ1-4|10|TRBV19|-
CASRGNGLFF
TGTGCCAGTAGGGGCAATGGGCTGTTTTTT
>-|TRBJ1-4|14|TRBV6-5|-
CASSNREVNEKLFF
TGTGCCAGCAGTAACAGGGAGGTTAATGAAAAACTGTTTTTT
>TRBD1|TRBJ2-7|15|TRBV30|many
CAWSVGRTGVFEQYF
TGTGCCTGGAGTGTTGGACGGACAGGGGTTTTCGAGCAGTACTTC
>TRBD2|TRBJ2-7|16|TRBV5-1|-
CASSLSTSGSSYEQYF
TGCGCCAGCAGCCTTTCGACTAGCGGGAGCTCCTACGAGCAGTACTTC
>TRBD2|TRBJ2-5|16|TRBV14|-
CASSPLGTTWGETQYF
TGTGCCAGCAGCCCACTTGGGACTACCTGGGGAGAGACCCAGTACTTC
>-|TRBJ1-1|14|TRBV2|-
CARLDTRGSTEAFF
TGTGCCAGGCTCGACACCCGAGGGAGCACTGAAGCTTTCTTT
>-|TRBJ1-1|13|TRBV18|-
CASSPDNTSEAFF
TGTGCCAGCTCTCCAGACAACACTAGTGAAGCTTTCTTT
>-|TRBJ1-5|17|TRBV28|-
CASSLVGVPTGNQPQHF
TGTGCCAGCAGTTTGGTTGGGGTGCCCACGGGGAATCAGCCCCAGCATTTT
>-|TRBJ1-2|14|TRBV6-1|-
CASTRNSLDYGYTF
TGTGCCAGCACCCGGAACAGCCTAGACTATGGCTACACCTTC
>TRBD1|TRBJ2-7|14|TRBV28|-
CAIQATGGSYEQYF
TGTGCCATCCAGGCCACAGGGGGCTCCTACGAGCAGTACTTC
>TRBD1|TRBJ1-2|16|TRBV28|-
CASSSPRTGGVYGYTF
TGTGCCAGCAGTTCCCCCAGGACAGGGGGCGTTTATGGCTACACCTTC
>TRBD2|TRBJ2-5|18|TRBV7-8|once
CASSIRPKGLAAKETQYF
TGTGCCAGCAGCATCCGACCTAAGGGTCTAGCGGCTAAAGAGACCCAGTACTTC
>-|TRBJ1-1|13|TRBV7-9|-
CASTSGAKPEAFF
TGTGCCAGCACCTCGGGGGCGAAGCCTGAAGCTTTCTTT
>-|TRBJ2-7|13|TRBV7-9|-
CASSASGPGEQYF
TGTGCCAGCAGCGCCTCAGGACCAGGCGAGCAGTACTTC
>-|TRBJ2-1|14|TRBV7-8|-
CASSLTPGYNEQFF
TGTGCCAGCAGCTTGACACCAGGGTACAATGAGCAGTTCTTC
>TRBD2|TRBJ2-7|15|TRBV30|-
CAWRWTSGLTYEQYF
TGTGCCTGGAGGTGGACTAGCGGGTTGACCTACGAGCAGTACTTC
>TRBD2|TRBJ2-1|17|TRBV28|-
CASSSLGGSTSYNEQFF
TGTGCCAGCAGTTCTCTAGGCGGGAGTACTTCCTACAATGAGCAGTTCTTC
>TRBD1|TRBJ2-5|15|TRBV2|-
CASSDRDRGRETQYF
TGTGCCAGCAGTGACCGGGACAGGGGGAGAGAGACCCAGTACTTC
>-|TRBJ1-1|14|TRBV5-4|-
CASSRLWGPGEAFF
TGTGCCAGCAGCCGGCTTTGGGGCCCCGGTGAAGCTTTCTTT
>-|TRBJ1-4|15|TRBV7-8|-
CASSLRAQGNEKLFF
TGTGCCAGCAGCTTACGGGCCCAGGGGAATGAAAAACTGTTTTTT
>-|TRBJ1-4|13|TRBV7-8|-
CASSLGRGEKLFF
TGTGCCAGCAGCTTAGGGAGAGGAGAAAAACTGTTTTTT
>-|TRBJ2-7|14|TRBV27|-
CASSHSGRTYEQYF
TGTGCCAGCAGTCATTCCGGGAGAACCTACGAGCAGTACTTC
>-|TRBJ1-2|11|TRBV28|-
CAIRVNYGYTF
TGTGCCATCAGGGTTAACTATGGCTACACCTTC
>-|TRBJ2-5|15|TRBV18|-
CASSPRGSIGETQYF
TGTGCCAGCTCCCCCAGGGGATCGATAGGGGAGACCCAGTACTTC
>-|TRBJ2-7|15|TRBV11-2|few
CASSLGLARKWEQYF
TGTGCCAGCAGCTTGGGTCTAGCGAGAAAGTGGGAGCAGTACTTC
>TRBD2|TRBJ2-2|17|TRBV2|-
CASMVASGSGNTGELFF
TGTGCCAGCATGGTCGCTAGCGGGAGCGGGAACACCGGGGAGCTGTTTTTT
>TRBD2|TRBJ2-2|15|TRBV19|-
CASSTEGPGGGELFF
TGTGCCAGTAGTACGGAAGGACCGGGAGGCGGGGAGCTGTTTTTT
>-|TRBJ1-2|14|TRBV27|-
CASSQGGYDYGYTF
TGTGCCAGCAGCCAAGGGGGGTATGACTATGGCTACACCTTC